This note documents a single TCR beta chain sequence. Its antigen is as yet unknown. The primer mix had 60 Vbeta and 13 Jbeta primers. The protocol was immunoSEQ multiplex PCR, while the TCRdb copy is restricted to in-frame clones and leaves out a portion. The repertoire holds just over 150,000 clones, with 86% as singletons. This record belongs to a study of cytomegalovirus exposure and HLA in healthy donors. Study-level findings and limits: Researchers counted some 150 TCR beta chains as cytomegalovirus-associated. Rarity marked most TCR sequences, yet some public TCRs occurred in many donors. The authors considered a cluster of highly shared sequence variants likely to be a sequencing artifact.

This CDR3 spans 14 amino acids. Trimming shortened V by 5 bases and J by 4 bases, and 14 bases separated the two germline ends. The germline V gene encodes CDR1 MGHRA and CDR2 YSYEKL. The genes are TRBV4-1 and TRBJ1-2; D ambiguous. Sequences were obtained from PBMCs. This receptor was obtained from a woman younger than 30 in good health and CMV-seronegative. The CDR3 region is CASSARAEGYGYTF. The CDR3 DNA follows: TGCGCCAGCAGCGCTCGAGCCGAGGGCTATGGCTACACCTTC.